This is a list of T cell receptor beta chains from one sample in a study of T-cell reconstitution after alpha-beta-depleted transplantation in children. TCRdb re-called the PCR reads with MiXCR, one entry per CDR3 protein. Of some 350,000 distinct CDR3 sequences in the sample, 15% to 20% were seen once. Here the sequenced sample was PBMCs, mostly from graft donor cells, taken 360 days after TCRalphabeta/CD19-depleted stem cell transplant. The origin of the receptors is a male patient between 2 and 15 years old who had a stem cell transplant for acute lymphoblastic leukemia, so the T cells may come from the graft donor. The CDR3 runs from the conserved cysteine through the conserved F or W. A D gene is named only where the DNA matches it firmly. Clone sizes are given selectively: once, few, many, or a class where the clone is expanded.

D gene	clone size	J gene	V gene	CDR3 DNA	CDR3 protein
NA	NA	TRBJ1-1	TRBV27	TGTGCCAGCAGTTACCGCTCAGCGGACACTGAAGCTTTCTTT	CASSYRSADTEAFF
TRBD2	few	TRBJ2-3	TRBV29-1	TGCAGCGTTGAAGGCGGGAGTCCCCCCACAGATACGCAGTATTTT	CSVEGGSPPTDTQYF
NA	NA	TRBJ2-1	TRBV9	TGTGCCAGCAGCGGTCCCACTAGACCCACACACAATGAGCAGTTCTTC	CASSGPTRPTHNEQFF
TRBD1	NA	TRBJ2-2	TRBV24-1	TGTGCCACCATTGGGCCCACGACAGGGAGTATGAACACCGGGGAGCTGTTTTTT	CATIGPTTGSMNTGELFF
NA	many	TRBJ2-1	TRBV6-1	TGTGCCAGGGTTGAGAGGTGGGACTTCAACAATGAGCAGTTCTTC	CARVERWDFNNEQFF
NA	few	TRBJ2-3	TRBV13	TGTGCCAGCAGCTTAACGGAGGTCGGATATACGCAGTATTTT	CASSLTEVGYTQYF
TRBD2	few	TRBJ2-3	TRBV5-1	TGCGCCAGCAGCACCGGACTAGCGGGCGCAGATACGCAGTATTTT	CASSTGLAGADTQYF
NA	NA	TRBJ2-3	TRBV4-3	TGCGCCAGCAGCCAATCCCTCGGCAGCTCATCCCCAAGCACAGATACGCAGTATTTT	CASSQSLGSSSPSTDTQYF
NA	many	TRBJ2-1	TRBV6-1	TGTGCCAGCAGTACCGGTCCCGCCGGTTACAATGAGCAGTTCTTC	CASSTGPAGYNEQFF
TRBD1	NA	TRBJ1-5	TRBV29-1	TGCAGCGCCATGACAGGGAATCAGCCCCAGCATTTT	CSAMTGNQPQHF
NA	NA	TRBJ2-1	TRBV12-3/TRBV12-4	TGTGCCAGCAGTTCCCGGGACTTAAGGGACAATGAGCAGTTCTTC	CASSSRDLRDNEQFF
NA	few	TRBJ2-5	TRBV12-3/TRBV12-4	TGTGCCAGCAGTCCCCTCGGGGGAGTGGACGAGACCCAGTACTTC	CASSPLGGVDETQYF
NA	NA	TRBJ2-5	TRBV12-3/TRBV12-4	TGTGCCAGCAGTTTCGGGCGGGCGATCCAAGAGACCCAGTACTTC	CASSFGRAIQETQYF
NA	few	TRBJ2-3	TRBV30	TGTGCCTGGAGTCCCCGACGGCTAACCTATTCGACAGATACGCAGTATTTT	CAWSPRRLTYSTDTQYF
NA	NA	TRBJ2-5	TRBV6-6	TGTGCCAGCAGTTACCAGCAAGAGACCCAGTACTTC	CASSYQQETQYF
NA	few	TRBJ1-5	TRBV7-9	TGTGCCAGCAGCTCTCAGGGAGGGCCCCAGCATTTT	CASSSQGGPQHF
TRBD2	few	TRBJ2-1	TRBV7-2	TGTGCCAGCAGCTTTAGGGCTAGCGGCTACAATGAGCAGTTCTTC	CASSFRASGYNEQFF